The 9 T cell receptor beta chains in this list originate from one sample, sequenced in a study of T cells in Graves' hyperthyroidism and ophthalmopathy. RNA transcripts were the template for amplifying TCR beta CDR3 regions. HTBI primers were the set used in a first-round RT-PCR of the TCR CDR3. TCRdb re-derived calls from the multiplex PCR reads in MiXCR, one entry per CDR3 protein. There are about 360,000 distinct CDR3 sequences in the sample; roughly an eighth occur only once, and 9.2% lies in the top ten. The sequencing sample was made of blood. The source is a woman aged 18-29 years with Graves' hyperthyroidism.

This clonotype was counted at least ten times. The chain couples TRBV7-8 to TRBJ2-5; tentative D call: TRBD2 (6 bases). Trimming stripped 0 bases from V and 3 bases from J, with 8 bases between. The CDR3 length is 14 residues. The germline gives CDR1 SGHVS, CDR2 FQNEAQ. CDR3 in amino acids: CASSLAWREETQYF. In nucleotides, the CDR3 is TGTGCCAGCAGCTTAGCGTGGAGGGAAGAGACCCAGTACTTC.

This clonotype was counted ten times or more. The CDR3: CASSLFGTGAFF. The CDR3 DNA reads TGTGCCAGCAGTTTATTTGGGACGGGAGCTTTCTTT. This chain connects TRBV12-3 or TRBV12-4 to TRBJ1-1; tentative D call: TRBD1 (5 bases). V was clipped by 2 bases and J by 10 bases, with 11 bases between them. The CDR3 length is 12 residues.

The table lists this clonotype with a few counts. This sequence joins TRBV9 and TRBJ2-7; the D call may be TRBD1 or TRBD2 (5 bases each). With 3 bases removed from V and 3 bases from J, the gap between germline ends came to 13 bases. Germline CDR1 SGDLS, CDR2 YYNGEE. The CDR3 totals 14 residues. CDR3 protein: CASSARDGLYEQYF. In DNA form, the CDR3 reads TGTGCCAGCAGCGCCCGGGACGGACTCTACGAGCAGTACTTC.

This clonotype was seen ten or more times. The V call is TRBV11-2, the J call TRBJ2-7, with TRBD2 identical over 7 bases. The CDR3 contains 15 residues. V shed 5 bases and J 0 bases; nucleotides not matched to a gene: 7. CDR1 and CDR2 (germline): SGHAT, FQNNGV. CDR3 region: CASSTLRGSSYEQYF. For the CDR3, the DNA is TGTGCCAGCAGCACCTTGCGGGGGAGCTCCTACGAGCAGTACTTC. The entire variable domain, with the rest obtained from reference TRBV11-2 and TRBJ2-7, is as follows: EAGVAQSPRYKIIEKRQSVAFWCNPISGHATLYWYQQILGQGPKLLIQFQNNGVVDDSQLPKDRFSAERLKGVDSTLKIQPAKLEDSAVYLCASSTLRGSSYEQYFGPGTRLTVT.

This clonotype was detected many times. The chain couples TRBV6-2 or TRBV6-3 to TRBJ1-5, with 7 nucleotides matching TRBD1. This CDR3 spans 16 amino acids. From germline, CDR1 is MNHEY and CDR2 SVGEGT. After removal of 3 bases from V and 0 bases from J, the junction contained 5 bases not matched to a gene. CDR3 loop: CASSYAQGDSNQPQHF. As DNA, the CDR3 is TGTGCCAGCAGTTATGCCCAGGGGGATAGCAATCAGCCCCAGCATTTT.

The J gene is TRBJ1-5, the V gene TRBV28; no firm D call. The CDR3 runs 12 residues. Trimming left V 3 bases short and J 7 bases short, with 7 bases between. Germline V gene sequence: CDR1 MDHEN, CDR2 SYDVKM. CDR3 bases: TGTGCCAGCAGTTTCAGGCCGCAGCCCCAGCATTTT. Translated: CASSFRPQPQHF.

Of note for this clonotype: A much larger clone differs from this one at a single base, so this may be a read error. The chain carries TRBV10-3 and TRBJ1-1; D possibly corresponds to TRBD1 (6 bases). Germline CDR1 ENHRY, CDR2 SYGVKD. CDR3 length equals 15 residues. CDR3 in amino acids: CAISEMGGGDTEALF. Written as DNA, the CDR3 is TGTGCCATCAGTGAGATGGGGGGGGGGGACACTGAAGCTCTCTTT.

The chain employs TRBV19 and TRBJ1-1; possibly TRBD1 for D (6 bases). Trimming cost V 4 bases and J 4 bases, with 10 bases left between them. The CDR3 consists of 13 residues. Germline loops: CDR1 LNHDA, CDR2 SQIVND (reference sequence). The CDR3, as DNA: TGTGCCAGTAGTAGAGGGGGGCTCACTGAAGCTTTCTTT. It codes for CASSRGGLTEAFF.

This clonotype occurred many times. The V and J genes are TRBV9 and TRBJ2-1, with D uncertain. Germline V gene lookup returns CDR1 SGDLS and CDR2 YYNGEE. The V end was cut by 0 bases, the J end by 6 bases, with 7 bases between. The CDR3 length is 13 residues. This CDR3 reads CASSVGGLNEQFF. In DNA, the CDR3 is TGTGCCAGCAGCGTAGGGGGTCTCAATGAGCAGTTCTTC.